Presented here are 14 T cell receptor beta chains from one specimen sequenced in a study of Ad26.COV2.S vaccination and SARS-CoV-2 variants. Only in-frame clones appear in the TCRdb table, and some are missing; sequencing was by immunoSEQ multiplex PCR. The table has around 350,000 clones, 92% seen once. The sample in question was peripheral blood, obtained after recovery from COVID-19. Every receptor here comes from a human donor who had recovered from COVID-19.

V and J are TRBV6-2 or TRBV6-3 and TRBJ1-2; maybe TRBD1 (6 bases). CDR3 size: 12 residues. The V gene lost 2 bases and the J gene lost 8 bases, with 9 bases spanning the gap. Germline V CDR1 and CDR2: MNHEY, SVGEGT. The CDR3 sequence: CASSYRGGGYTF. The CDR3 DNA is TGTGCCAGCAGTTACCGTGGGGGCGGCTACACCTTC.

The chain uses TRBV6-5 and TRBJ2-7, with D perhaps TRBD1 (6 bases). This CDR3 has 14 amino acids. V lost 6 bases and J lost 2, with 14 bases in between. Looked up from germline, CDR1 is MNHEY and CDR2 is SVGAGI. CDR3 sequence: CASRDSSITYEQYF. The CDR3 bases are TGTGCCAGCAGGGACAGCTCAATTACCTACGAGCAGTACTTC.

This chain uses TRBV19 with TRBJ2-1, with 9 positions matching TRBD2. Germline assignment: CDR1 LNHDA and CDR2 SQIVND (reference sequence). Trimming cost V 6 bases and J 7 bases; bases outside gene matches: 13. The CDR3 totals 16 residues. The CDR3 loop is CASSSLRAGGGNEQFF. The DNA for the CDR3 is TGTGCCAGTAGCTCTCTACGAGCGGGGGGAGGGAATGAGCAGTTCTTC.

J is TRBJ2-4 and V is TRBV13; D gene uncertain. CDR1 is PRHDT, CDR2 FYEKMQ, per germline (reference sequence). CDR3 length equals 13 residues. The V and J ends lost 0 bases and 5 bases respectively, with 5 bases between them. The CDR3 DNA sequence: TGTGCCAGCAGCTTAGGTGCGCAAAACATTCAGTACTTC. Its protein is CASSLGAQNIQYF.

The V gene is TRBV4-1, the J gene TRBJ2-6; 9 bases fit TRBD2. Germline V gene data show CDR1 as MGHRA and CDR2 as YSYEKL. The CDR3 contains 18 residues. The V and J ends lost 3 bases and 1 base, in that order; junction bases with no gene match: 7. CDR3 DNA sequence: TGCGCCAGCAGCCAGCGGGAGGGGAGAGGGTCTGGGGCCAACGTCCTGACTTTC. Protein product: CASSQREGRGSGANVLTF.

The rearrangement joins TRBV18 to TRBJ1-5; a weak D match, TRBD1 (5 bases). The CDR3 has 13 residues. The V and J ends lost 4 bases and 9 bases respectively, with 13 bases between them. The germline CDR1 and CDR2 sequences are KGHSH and LQKENI. CDR3 residues: CASSRDRGWPQHF. CDR3 nucleotide sequence: TGTGCCAGCTCACGGGACCGTGGCTGGCCCCAGCATTTT.

V gene TRBV10-3 combines with J gene TRBJ1-2, with D perhaps matching TRBD1 (5 bases). Trimming shortened V by 3 bases and J by 7 bases, and 9 bases separated the two germline ends. The germline V gene has CDR1 ENHRY and CDR2 SYGVKD. The CDR3 extends over 12 amino acids. As DNA, the CDR3 is TGTGCCATCAGTGAACAGGCATCTGGCTACACCTTC. The encoded protein is CAISEQASGYTF.

The J gene is TRBJ1-6, the V gene TRBV10-3; possibly TRBD1 for D (5 bases). This CDR3 has 13 residues. V lost 2 bases, J lost 7 bases, and 6 bases lay in between. Germline values: CDR1 ENHRY, CDR2 SYGVKD. This CDR3 reads CAISEGGNSPLHF. The CDR3 DNA sequence: TGTGCCATCAGTGAGGGGGGGAATTCACCCCTCCACTTT.

The chain carries TRBV6-5 and TRBJ2-7, with 8 bases aligning to TRBD1. V was clipped by 2 bases and J by 4 bases; unmatched bases: 7. This CDR3 has 15 residues. Germline CDR1 reads MNHEY; CDR2 reads SVGAGI. The chain's CDR3 is CASSYDDRGFYEQYF. DNA for the CDR3: TGTGCCAGCAGTTACGACGACAGGGGATTTTACGAGCAGTACTTC.

This chain joins TRBV5-5 and TRBJ2-7; 15 bases are a match to TRBD2. CDR1 and CDR2 from the germline V gene are SGHKS and YYEKEE (reference sequence). J gave up 3 bases and V 4 bases, and 2 bases lay outside the gene matches. The CDR3 is made up of 15 amino acids. The CDR3 spells CASSTGLAGGYEQYF. DNA of the CDR3: TGTGCCAGCAGCACGGGACTAGCGGGGGGCTACGAGCAGTACTTC.

The V gene is TRBV9, the J gene TRBJ2-3; TRBD2 agrees at 15 bases. Per germline, CDR1 SGDLS and CDR2 YYNGEE. The CDR3 spans 19 residues. Trimming cost V 0 bases and J 2 bases; bases outside gene matches: 7. CDR3 residues: CASSVAPGTSGGTTDTQYF. The CDR3 DNA reads as TGTGCCAGCAGCGTAGCTCCCGGGACTAGCGGGGGGACCACAGATACGCAGTATTTT.

The V and J genes are TRBV5-8 and TRBJ1-1; TRBD1 might be the D (5 bases). The CDR3 extends over 15 amino acids. Trimming cost V 0 bases and J 1 base, with 10 bases left between them. The germline V gene has CDR1 SGHTS and CDR2 YDEGEE. CDR3 DNA: TGTGCCAGCAGCTTGGAAGCGACAGCGAACACTGAAGCTTTCTTT. It specifies CASSLEATANTEAFF.

V and J are TRBV18 and TRBJ1-2; 9 nucleotides align to TRBD1. Germline assignment: CDR1 KGHSH and CDR2 LQKENI. CDR3 length: 17 amino acids. V shed 6 bases, J shed 4 bases, and the junction held 15 bases outside the gene matches. This CDR3 reads CASSLGPDRGIFYGYTF. The CDR3 DNA reads TGTGCCAGCTCTCTAGGACCGGACAGGGGCATTTTCTATGGCTACACCTTC. Full variable domain (outside the CDR3, taken from reference TRBV18 and TRBJ1-2): NAGVMQNPRHLVRRRGQEARLRCSPMKGHSHVYWYRQLPEEGLKFMVYLQKENIIDESGMPKERFSAEFPKEGPSILRIQQVVRGDSAAYFCASSLGPDRGIFYGYTFGSGTRLTVV.

This clone came up once. This chain joins TRBV3-1 (or the pseudogene TRBV3-2) and TRBJ1-2, with 7 bases fitting TRBD1. This CDR3 is 14 amino acids long. Germline CDR1 and CDR2: LGHDT and YNNKEL (reference sequence). V shed 4 bases and J 8 bases; nucleotides not matched to a gene: 10. CDR3 residues: CASSLRGIKGGYTF. CDR3 nucleotide sequence: TGTGCCAGCAGCCTCAGGGGGATTAAAGGCGGCTACACCTTC.